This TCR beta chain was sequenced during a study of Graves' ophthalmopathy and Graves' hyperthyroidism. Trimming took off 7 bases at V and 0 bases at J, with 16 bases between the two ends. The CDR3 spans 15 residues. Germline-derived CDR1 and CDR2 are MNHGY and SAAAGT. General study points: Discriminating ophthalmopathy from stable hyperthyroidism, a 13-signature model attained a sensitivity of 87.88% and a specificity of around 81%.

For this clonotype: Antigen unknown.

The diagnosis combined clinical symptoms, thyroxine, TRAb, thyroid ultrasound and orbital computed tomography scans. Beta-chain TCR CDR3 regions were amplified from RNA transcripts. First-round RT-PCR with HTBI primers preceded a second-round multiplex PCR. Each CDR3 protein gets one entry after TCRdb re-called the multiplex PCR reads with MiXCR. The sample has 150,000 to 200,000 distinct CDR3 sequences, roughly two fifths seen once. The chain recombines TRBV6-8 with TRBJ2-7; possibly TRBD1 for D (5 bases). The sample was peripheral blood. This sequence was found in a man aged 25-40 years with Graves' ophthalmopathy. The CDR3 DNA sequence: TGTGCCAGCACCCGAAGGGGTCATATCTCCTACGAGCAGTACTTC. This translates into CASTRRGHISYEQYF.